This T cell receptor (beta chain) was observed in a study of T cell responses to AZD1222 COVID-19 vaccine. Sequencing was performed with immunoSEQ multiplex PCR; in TCRdb, only in-frame clones are kept and a portion is missing. The sample lists under 150,000 clones; 70% to 90% were seen once. The table lists this clone with a count of one. Its antigen is undetermined. CDR3 length equals 14 residues. V was pared by 6 bases and J by 3 bases, with 15 bases between. Germline V CDR1 and CDR2: SGHNT, YYREEE (reference sequence). Findings and limits, study-wide: At study baseline, merely about 6 AZD1222 recipients were seropositive. Vaccination with two AZD1222 doses was followed by a rise in Spike-specific TCR breadth and depth. It should be noted that donors were predominantly white British and more often female, and clonal diversity was possibly underestimated.

The chain employs TRBV5-4 and TRBJ1-1; a weak D match, TRBD1 (6 bases). The receptor's source is an adult who received the MenACWY meningococcal vaccine as a control. The specimen comprised peripheral blood, sampled 28 days after the second dose of the MenACWY control vaccine. The CDR3 DNA follows: TGTGCCAGCACCCAACGAGGGGGGGACACTGAAGCTTTCTTT. It codes for CASTQRGGDTEAFF.